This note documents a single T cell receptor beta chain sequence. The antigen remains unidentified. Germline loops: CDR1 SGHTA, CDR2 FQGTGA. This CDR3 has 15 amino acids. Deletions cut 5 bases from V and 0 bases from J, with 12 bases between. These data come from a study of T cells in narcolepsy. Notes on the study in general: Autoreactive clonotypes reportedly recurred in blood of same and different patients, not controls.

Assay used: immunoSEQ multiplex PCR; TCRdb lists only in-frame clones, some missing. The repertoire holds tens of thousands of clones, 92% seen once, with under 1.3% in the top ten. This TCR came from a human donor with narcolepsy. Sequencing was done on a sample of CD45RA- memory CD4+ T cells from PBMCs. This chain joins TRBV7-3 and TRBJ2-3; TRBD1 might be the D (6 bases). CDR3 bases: TGTGCCAGCAGCCCAAACAGGGTGAGCACAGATACGCAGTATTTT. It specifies CASSPNRVSTDTQYF.